This T cell receptor beta chain was recorded in a study of shared clonotypes between healthy human individuals. About this clone itself: Antigen: not known.

CDR3 length equals 14 residues. V was cut by 4 bases and J by 4 bases, with 12 bases left in between. The germline V gene encodes CDR1 SGDLS and CDR2 YYNGEE. Genomic DNA from each subset was divided evenly over several immunoSEQ plates. TCRdb keeps only in-frame clones here, not all; method: immunoSEQ multiplex PCR. The sample holds 1,500,000 or so clones; roughly 95% are singletons and the top ten take over 1%. Researchers partitioned CD4+ cells into CD45RA+ naive and CD45RA-negative memory subsets. Points from the study as a whole: Across several donors, naive CD4 shared 5% to 6%, naive CD8 3.5% to 4%, memory CD4 2.3%, memory CD8 0.4% to 0.5%. It was the few donors that limited the genetic and exposure-history diversity represented.

The material sequenced was naive CD4+ T cells sorted from blood. Subset here: CD45RA+ positively selected. V usage is TRBV9 and J usage is TRBJ1-5; D is perhaps TRBD1 (6 bases). The sequence derives from a man aged 30-40 years in good health. The CDR3 DNA sequence: TGTGCCAGCAGCCCCCAGGGGTCAAATCAGCCCCAGCATTTT. Its translation is CASSPQGSNQPQHF. The complete variable domain, with remaining parts taken from reference TRBV9 and TRBJ1-5, reads DSGVTQTPKHLITATGQRVTLRCSPRSGDLSVYWYQQSLDQGLQFLIQYYNGEERAKGNILERFSAQQFPDLHSELNLSSLELGDSALYFCASSPQGSNQPQHFGDGTRLSIL.